Below are 14 T cell receptor beta chains sequenced from a single sample in a study of T cell repertoires in cytomegalovirus infection. TCRdb used MiXCR to reprocess the reads, holding one entry per CDR3 protein. The sample holds 600,000 to 800,000 distinct CDR3 sequences; roughly a quarter are singletons and the top ten take 6.5% to 10%. Sample: CD8+ T cells from PBMCs. Receptors originate from a human donor in good health (CMV status not recorded). Some clones in this sample may be carry-over from other donors' samples.

This sequence joins TRBV20-1 and TRBJ2-7, with D possibly being TRBD2 (7 bases). In germline, CDR1 is DFQATT, CDR2 SNEGSKA (reference sequence). The CDR3 is 15 amino acids. Deletions cut 1 base from V and 2 bases from J, with 15 bases between. Here the CDR3 reads CSARVRGGLTYEQYV. Written as DNA, the CDR3 is TGCAGTGCTAGAGTTAGGGGGGGCCTTACCTACGAGCAGTACGTC.

This clonotype has just a few counts. The V gene is TRBV20-1, the J gene TRBJ2-2; TRBD2 aligns across 10 bases. CDR3 length equals 16 residues. Trimming at V came to 5 bases and at J to 3 bases, leaving 9 bases not matched to a gene. CDR1 DFQATT and CDR2 SNEGSKA come from the germline V gene (reference sequence). CDR3 residues: CSARLLAGAHTGELFF. The CDR3 nucleotides are TGCAGTGCTCGGTTGCTAGCGGGGGCGCACACCGGGGAGCTGTTTTTT.

This clonotype was observed at least ten times. CDR3 nucleotides: TGTGCCAGCAGCTTAGAAGGACATCCCTACGAGCAGTACGTC. Translating gives CASSLEGHPYEQYV. The J gene is TRBJ2-7, the V gene TRBV11-2, with D possibly matching TRBD1 (5 bases). The CDR3 is 14 amino acids. Per germline, CDR1 SGHAT and CDR2 FQNNGV. The V end was cut by 0 bases, the J end by 2 bases, with 8 bases between.

This clonotype showed up just a few times. V is TRBV2 and J is TRBJ1-2; 9 nucleotides line up with TRBD1. The germline CDR1 and CDR2 sequences are SNHLY and FYNNEI. V shed 10 bases and J 6 bases; nucleotides not matched to a gene: 6. This CDR3 spans 12 amino acids. CDR3 bases: TGTGCCACCCGGACAGGGGAAGATGGCTACACCTTC. Its protein is CATRTGEDGYTF.

The rearrangement links TRBV7-2 to TRBJ2-1; 12 positions agree with TRBD2. From germline, CDR1 is SGHTA and CDR2 FQGNSA. The CDR3 loop spans 21 amino acids. After removal of 5 bases from V and 8 bases from J, the junction contained 25 bases not matched to a gene. The CDR3, as DNA: TGTGCCAGCAGCCCGCGGCGGGTTGTGACTAGCGGGGGTCCGGGGGTGGATGAGCAGTTCTTC. Translated, it gives CASSPRRVVTSGGPGVDEQFF.

This clonotype has at least ten counts. The chain joins TRBV7-8 to TRBJ2-7, with D perhaps matching TRBD1 or TRBD2 (5 bases each). The CDR3 totals 13 residues. Trimming removed 5 bases at V and 5 bases at J, with 13 bases between. The germline CDR1 and CDR2 sequences are SGHVS and FQNEAQ. CDR3 DNA sequence: TGTGCCAGCAGCGAGGGGCACCGAAACGAGCAGTACGTC. Protein: CASSEGHRNEQYV.

In this sample, this clonotype turned up many times. V is TRBV7-8 and J is TRBJ1-2, with TRBD1 matching 7 bases. The CDR3 is made up of 15 amino acids. V lost 5 bases to trimming and J lost 7 bases; unmatched junction nucleotides: 13. Germline V gene data show CDR1 as SGHVS and CDR2 as FQNEAQ. For the CDR3, the DNA is TGTGCCAGCAGCACCGGGACAGCCAACTCCGGTGGCTACACCTTC. It is translated as CASSTGTANSGGYTF.

This clonotype was counted at least ten times. The chain couples TRBV7-2 to TRBJ1-6, with 9 bases lining up with TRBD1. Germline CDR1 and CDR2: SGHTA and FQGNSA. V lost 5 bases, J lost 8 bases, and 10 bases stayed unmatched. The CDR3 is made up of 16 amino acids. CDR3 sequence: CASSTPRDRDYSPLHF. The DNA of the CDR3 is TGTGCCAGCAGCACTCCCCGGGACAGGGATTATTCACCCCTCCACTTT.

This clonotype has ten or more counts. This sequence joins TRBV7-6 and TRBJ2-1, with D possibly being TRBD1 (5 bases). This CDR3 has 17 residues. The V end was cut by 1 base, the J end by 3 bases, with 16 bases between. Looked up from germline, CDR1 is SGHVS and CDR2 is FNYEAQ. Written as DNA, the CDR3 is TGTGCCAGCAGCTTAGTCAACCCAGGGCTGAGCTACAATGAGCAGTTCTTC. Protein: CASSLVNPGLSYNEQFF.

Many counts were recorded for this clonotype. The V and J genes are TRBV11-2 and TRBJ1-4; possibly TRBD1 for D (6 bases). The CDR3 consists of 17 residues. V gave up 0 bases and J gave up 8 bases, with 19 bases separating them. The germline V gene encodes CDR1 SGHAT and CDR2 FQNNGV. CDR3 DNA: TGTGCCAGCAGCTTAGATCGGTGGGGGGCTGTCGAGGAAAAACTGTTTTTT. Translating gives CASSLDRWGAVEEKLFF.

This clonotype appeared a few times. This chain connects TRBV14 to TRBJ2-5; D is unresolved. This CDR3 has 15 residues. V dropped 1 base and J dropped 1 base, with 10 bases sitting between them. Germline V lookup: CDR1 SGHDN, CDR2 FVKESK. The CDR3 sequence is CASSQVPVFQETQYF. The CDR3 nucleotides read TGTGCCAGCAGCCAAGTACCCGTTTTCCAAGAGACCCAGTACTTC.

This clonotype came up a few times. The J gene is TRBJ2-3, the V gene TRBV27; 9 bases are shared with TRBD2. From germline, CDR1 is MNHEY and CDR2 SMNVEV (reference sequence). The CDR3 is 16 residues long. V lost 6 bases to trimming and J lost 4 bases; unmatched junction nucleotides: 11. CDR3 in DNA: TGTGCCAGCAGAAGTGCAGCGGGGGGAGGGCCAGATACGCAGTATTTT. As protein: CASRSAAGGGPDTQYF.

This clonotype was recorded many times. The chain is built from TRBV7-8 and TRBJ1-5; 7 bases are shared with TRBD1. With 0 bases clipped from V and 5 bases from J, the junction kept 7 bases outside the gene matches. The CDR3 extends over 16 amino acids. Germline-derived CDR1 and CDR2 are SGHVS and FQNEAQ. The CDR3 loop reads CASSLAGAGGDQPQHF. The CDR3, as DNA: TGTGCCAGCAGCTTAGCTGGGGCAGGGGGAGATCAGCCCCAGCATTTT.

V is TRBV9 and J is TRBJ1-2, with D perhaps TRBD1 (6 bases). The germline V and J ends were trimmed by 5 bases and 6 bases, with 29 bases remaining between them. The CDR3 extends over 18 amino acids. Germline-derived CDR1 and CDR2 are SGDLS and YYNGEE. CDR3 sequence: CASSQNVLGTGAQDGYTF. CDR3 nucleotides: TGTGCCAGCAGTCAAAATGTCCTCGGGACGGGGGCACAAGATGGCTACACCTTC.